This T cell receptor beta chain originates from a study of cytomegalovirus exposure and HLA in healthy donors. Study-level points and caveats: A later analysis appeared to link common viral pathogens to several of the most significant clusters. Compared with the roughly 700-donor mean, an Asian-associated ancestry cluster reportedly had fewer N-insertions, according to a later analysis. Sequencing artifact likely explains a cluster of highly shared sequence variants.

As for this clone: Antigen: not known.

Researchers ran the PCR with 60 Vbeta and 13 Jbeta primers. Some clones are missing from TCRdb's copy, which holds only in-frame ones; the method was immunoSEQ multiplex PCR. The sample holds around 95,000 clones, approximately 76% seen once. The germline V and J ends were trimmed by 3 bases and 0 bases, with 14 bases remaining between them. The CDR3 spans 15 residues. Per the germline V gene, CDR1 is SQVTM and CDR2 is ANQGSEA. Sequencing was done on a sample of PBMCs. The origin of this receptor is a young man in good health and CMV-seropositive. The chain has TRBV29-1 and TRBJ1-1, with D unresolved. CDR3 sequence: CSVEEGWAMNTEAFF. The DNA for the CDR3 is TGCAGCGTTGAGGAAGGTTGGGCCATGAACACTGAAGCTTTCTTT.